This T cell receptor beta chain was recovered during a study of T cell responses to AZD1222 COVID-19 vaccine. Some clones are missing from TCRdb's copy, which holds only in-frame ones; the method was immunoSEQ multiplex PCR. The table shows approximately 110,000 clones, with 82% occurring only once. This clone was observed once. Trimming cost V 0 bases and J 8 bases, with 13 bases left between them. CDR3 length equals 14 residues. In germline, CDR1 is LGHDT, CDR2 YNNKEL (reference sequence). Sequenced here: peripheral blood, sampled on day 0 of AZD1222 vaccination. This receptor was taken from an adult in good health. The chain combines TRBV3-1 (or the pseudogene TRBV3-2) with TRBJ1-2, with D possibly being TRBD1 (6 bases). This CDR3 reads CASSQDWGQRGYTF. In DNA form, the CDR3 reads TGTGCCAGCAGCCAAGATTGGGGGCAACGAGGCTACACCTTC.